These 7 T cell receptor beta chains were all obtained from the same sample, sequenced in a study of control samples from healthy donors and cancer patients. Sequencing used immunoSEQ multiplex PCR; TCRdb keeps in-frame clones, though not all of them. Among about 170,000 clones listed, about 87% were seen once. The sequenced material came from blood. The receptors shown here come from a man in his thirties or forties in good health.

The rearrangement uses TRBV6-5 and TRBJ1-2; D perhaps matches TRBD1 (6 bases). The CDR3 contains 14 residues. CDR1 is MNHEY, CDR2 SVGAGI, per germline. V was trimmed by 5 bases and J by 8 bases, leaving 18 bases between them. The DNA for the CDR3 is TGTGCCAGCAGTAGTCCCGACAGGAGGGGCGGCTACACCTTC. This encodes CASSSPDRRGGYTF.

The gene calls are TRBV5-6 and TRBJ1-1; the D is unclear. The germline CDR1 and CDR2 sequences are SGHDT and YYEEEE. CDR3 length: 14 residues. V was shortened by 2 bases and J by 7 bases, with 15 bases between the two germline ends. CDR3 loop: CASSFGVGGLEAFF. In DNA form, the CDR3 reads TGTGCCAGCAGCTTTGGGGTAGGAGGCCTTGAAGCTTTCTTT.

The V and J genes are TRBV19 and TRBJ2-2; a weak D match, TRBD1 (6 bases). Trimming pared 7 bases from V and 6 bases from J, leaving 18 bases between. The CDR3 consists of 15 residues. Per the germline V gene, CDR1 is LNHDA and CDR2 is SQIVND (reference sequence). CDR3: CASTRQGIVAGELFF. The CDR3, as DNA: TGTGCCAGTACCAGGCAGGGGATCGTGGCCGGGGAGCTGTTTTTT.

The chain couples TRBV7-2 to TRBJ2-3; 15 nucleotides agree with TRBD2. The CDR3 is made up of 17 amino acids. Per germline, CDR1 SGHTA and CDR2 FQGNSA. V was pared by 4 bases and J by 3 bases, with 5 bases of the junction left unmatched. CDR3 sequence (DNA): TGTGCCAGCAGCTGGGGACTAGCGGGAGGCAGGACAGATACGCAGTATTTT. It is translated as CASSWGLAGGRTDTQYF.

This chain links TRBV6-7 with TRBJ1-5, with no clear D. TRBV6-7 counts as an open reading frame of uncertain function. The V and J ends lost 6 bases and 5 bases respectively, with 26 bases between them. There are 18 residues in the CDR3. The CDR3 DNA sequence: TGTGCCAGCAGCTACCTTATTCCTGGCCCCGCTAGGGATCAGCCCCAGCATTTT. It translates to CASSYLIPGPARDQPQHF.

J is TRBJ1-3 and V is TRBV11-2; D remains unclear. The CDR3 consists of 14 residues. V was cut by 2 bases and J by 5 bases, with 10 bases left in between. Germline lookup yields CDR1 SGHAT and CDR2 FQNNGV. CDR3 DNA sequence: TGTGCCAGCAGCTTATCTAGCAGCCGAAACACCATATATTTT. Residues: CASSLSSSRNTIYF. Using reference TRBV11-2 and TRBJ1-3 for the parts outside the CDR3, the full variable domain is EAGVAQSPRYKIIEKRQSVAFWCNPISGHATLYWYQQILGQGPKLLIQFQNNGVVDDSQLPKDRFSAERLKGVDSTLKIQPAKLEDSAVYLCASSLSSSRNTIYFGEGSWLTVV.

The chain employs TRBV5-1 and TRBJ1-1; the D is unclear. The CDR3 loop spans 14 amino acids. Germline-derived CDR1 and CDR2 are SGHRS and YFSETQ. V shed 1 base and J shed 2 bases, with 9 bases lying between them. The chain's CDR3 is CASSLTQLNTEAFF. For the CDR3, the DNA is TGCGCCAGCAGCTTGACCCAGCTTAACACTGAAGCTTTCTTT.